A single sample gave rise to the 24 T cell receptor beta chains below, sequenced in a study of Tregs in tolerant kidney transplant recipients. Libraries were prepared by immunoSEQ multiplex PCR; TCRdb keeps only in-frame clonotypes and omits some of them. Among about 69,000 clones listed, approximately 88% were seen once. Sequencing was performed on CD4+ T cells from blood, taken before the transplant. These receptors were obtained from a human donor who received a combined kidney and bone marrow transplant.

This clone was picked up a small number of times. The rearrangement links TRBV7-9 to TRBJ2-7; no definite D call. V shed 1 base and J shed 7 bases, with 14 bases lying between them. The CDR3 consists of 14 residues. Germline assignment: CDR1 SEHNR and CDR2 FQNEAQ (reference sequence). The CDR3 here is CASSLGPERWEQYF. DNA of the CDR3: TGTGCCAGCAGCTTAGGGCCGGAGAGGTGGGAGCAGTACTTC.

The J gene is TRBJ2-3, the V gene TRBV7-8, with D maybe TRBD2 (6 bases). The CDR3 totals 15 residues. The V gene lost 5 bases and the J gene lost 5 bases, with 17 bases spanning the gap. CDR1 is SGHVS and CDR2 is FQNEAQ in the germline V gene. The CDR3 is CASSPREASLDTQYF. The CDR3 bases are TGTGCCAGCAGCCCGAGGGAGGCGAGTTTAGATACGCAGTATTTT.

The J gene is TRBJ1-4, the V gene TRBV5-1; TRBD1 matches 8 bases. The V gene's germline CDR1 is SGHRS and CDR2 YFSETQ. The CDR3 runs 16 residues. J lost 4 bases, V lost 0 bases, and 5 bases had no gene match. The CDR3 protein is CASSLAGGYGNEKLFF. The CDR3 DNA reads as TGCGCCAGCAGCTTGGCAGGGGGCTACGGTAATGAAAAACTGTTTTTT.

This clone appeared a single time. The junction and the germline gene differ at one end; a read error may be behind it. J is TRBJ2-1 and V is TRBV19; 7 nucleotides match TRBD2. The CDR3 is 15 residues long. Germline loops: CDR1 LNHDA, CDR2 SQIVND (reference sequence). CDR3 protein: CASSTPAGSFNEQFF. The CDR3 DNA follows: TGTGCCAGTAGTACACCAGCGGGGTCCTTCAATGAGCAGTTCTTC.

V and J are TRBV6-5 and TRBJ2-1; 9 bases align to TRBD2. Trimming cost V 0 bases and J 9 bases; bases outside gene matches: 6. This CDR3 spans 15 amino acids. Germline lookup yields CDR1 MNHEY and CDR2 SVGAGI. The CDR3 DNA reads TGTGCCAGCAGTTACTCTAGCGGGAGTGTTAGTGAGCAGTTCTTC. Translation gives CASSYSSGSVSEQFF.

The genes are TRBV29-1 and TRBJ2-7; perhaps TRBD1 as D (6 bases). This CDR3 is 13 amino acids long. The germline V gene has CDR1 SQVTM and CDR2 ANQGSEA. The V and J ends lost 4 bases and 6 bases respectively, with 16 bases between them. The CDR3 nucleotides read TGCAGCGTTGTGGACAGTTTATCAGTCGAGCAGTACTTC. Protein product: CSVVDSLSVEQYF.

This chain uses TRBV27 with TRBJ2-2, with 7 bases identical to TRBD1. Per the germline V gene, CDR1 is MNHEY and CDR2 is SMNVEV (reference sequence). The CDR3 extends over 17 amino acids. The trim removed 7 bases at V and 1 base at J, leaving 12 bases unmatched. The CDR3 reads CASTPIFDRVNTGELFF. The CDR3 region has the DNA TGTGCCAGCACCCCAATATTTGACAGGGTGAACACCGGGGAGCTGTTTTTT.

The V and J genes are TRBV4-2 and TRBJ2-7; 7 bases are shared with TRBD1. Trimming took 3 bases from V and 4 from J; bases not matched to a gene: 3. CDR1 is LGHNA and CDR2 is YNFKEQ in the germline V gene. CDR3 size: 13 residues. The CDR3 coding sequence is TGTGCCAGCAGCCACGACAGGGAATACGAGCAGTACTTC. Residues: CASSHDREYEQYF.

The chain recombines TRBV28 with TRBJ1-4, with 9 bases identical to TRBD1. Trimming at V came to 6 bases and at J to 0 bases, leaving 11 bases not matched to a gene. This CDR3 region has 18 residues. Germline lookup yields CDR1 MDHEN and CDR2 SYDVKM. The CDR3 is CASSGGTGIFPTNEKLFF. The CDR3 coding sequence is TGTGCCAGCAGCGGGGGGACAGGGATATTCCCAACTAATGAAAAACTGTTTTTT.

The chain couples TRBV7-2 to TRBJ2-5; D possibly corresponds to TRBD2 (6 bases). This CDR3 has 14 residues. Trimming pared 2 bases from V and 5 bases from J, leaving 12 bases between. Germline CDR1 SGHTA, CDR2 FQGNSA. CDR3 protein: CASSLNRGSETQYF. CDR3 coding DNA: TGTGCCAGCAGCTTAAATCGGGGGAGCGAGACCCAGTACTTC.

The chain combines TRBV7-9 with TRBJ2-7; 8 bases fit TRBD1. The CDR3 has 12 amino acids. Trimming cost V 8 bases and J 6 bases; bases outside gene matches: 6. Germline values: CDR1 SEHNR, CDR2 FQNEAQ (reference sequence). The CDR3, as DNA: TGTGCCAGCGACCAGGGGGCGGGCGAGCAGTACTTC. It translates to CASDQGAGEQYF.

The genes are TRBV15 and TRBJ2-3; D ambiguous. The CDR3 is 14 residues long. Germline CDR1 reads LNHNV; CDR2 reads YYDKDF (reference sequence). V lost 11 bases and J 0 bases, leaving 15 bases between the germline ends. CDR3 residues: CASGGGLSTDTQYF. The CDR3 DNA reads TGTGCCTCAGGTGGTGGCCTTAGCACAGATACGCAGTATTTT.

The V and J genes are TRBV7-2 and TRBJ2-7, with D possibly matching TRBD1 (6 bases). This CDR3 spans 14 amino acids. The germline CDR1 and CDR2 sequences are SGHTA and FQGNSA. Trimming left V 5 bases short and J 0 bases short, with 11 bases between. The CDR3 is CASSPTGVSYEQYF. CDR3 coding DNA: TGTGCCAGCAGCCCGACAGGCGTCTCCTACGAGCAGTACTTC.

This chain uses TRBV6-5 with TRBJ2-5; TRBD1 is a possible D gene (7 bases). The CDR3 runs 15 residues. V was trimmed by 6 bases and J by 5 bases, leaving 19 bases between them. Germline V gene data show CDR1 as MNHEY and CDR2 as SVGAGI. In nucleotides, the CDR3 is TGTGCCAGCAGGAGGGGGGACAGAGGGGAGGAGACCCAGTACTTC. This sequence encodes CASRRGDRGEETQYF.

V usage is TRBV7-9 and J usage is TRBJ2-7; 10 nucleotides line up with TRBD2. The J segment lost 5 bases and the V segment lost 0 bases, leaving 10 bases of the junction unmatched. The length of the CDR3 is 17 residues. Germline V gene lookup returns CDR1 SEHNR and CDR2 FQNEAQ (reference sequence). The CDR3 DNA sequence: TGTGCCAGCAGCTTAGCAACAGCGGGAGGGCATTGGGACGAGCAGTACTTC. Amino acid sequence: CASSLATAGGHWDEQYF.

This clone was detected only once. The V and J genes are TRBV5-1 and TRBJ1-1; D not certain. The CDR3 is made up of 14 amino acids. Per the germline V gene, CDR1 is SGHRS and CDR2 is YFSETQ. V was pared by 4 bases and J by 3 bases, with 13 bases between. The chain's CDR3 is CASSQTGGDTEAFF. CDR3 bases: TGCGCCAGCAGCCAAACTGGAGGTGACACTGAAGCTTTCTTT.

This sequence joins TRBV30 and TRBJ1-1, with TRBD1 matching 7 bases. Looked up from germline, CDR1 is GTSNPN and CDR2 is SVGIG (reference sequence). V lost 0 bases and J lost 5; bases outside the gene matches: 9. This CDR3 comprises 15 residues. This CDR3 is CAWSVGARGRTEAFF. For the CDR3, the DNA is TGTGCCTGGAGTGTAGGTGCCAGGGGGAGGACTGAAGCTTTCTTT.

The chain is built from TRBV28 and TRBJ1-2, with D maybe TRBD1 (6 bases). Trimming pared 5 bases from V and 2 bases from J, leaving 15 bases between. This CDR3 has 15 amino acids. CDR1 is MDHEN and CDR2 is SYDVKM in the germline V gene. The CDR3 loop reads CASSGPTGQNYGYTF. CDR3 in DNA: TGTGCCAGCAGTGGCCCTACAGGGCAGAACTATGGCTACACCTTC.

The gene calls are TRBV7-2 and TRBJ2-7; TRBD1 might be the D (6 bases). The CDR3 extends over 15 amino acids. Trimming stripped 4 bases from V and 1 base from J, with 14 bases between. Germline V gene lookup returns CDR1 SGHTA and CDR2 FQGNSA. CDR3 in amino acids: CASSSGQWASYEQYF. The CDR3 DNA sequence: TGTGCCAGCAGCTCAGGACAGTGGGCGTCCTACGAGCAGTACTTC.

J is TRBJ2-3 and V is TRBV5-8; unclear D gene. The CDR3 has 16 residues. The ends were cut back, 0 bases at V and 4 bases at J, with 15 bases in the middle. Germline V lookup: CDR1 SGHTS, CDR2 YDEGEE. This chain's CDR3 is CASSLGALRIADTQYF. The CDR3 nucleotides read TGTGCCAGCAGCTTGGGGGCCCTAAGAATCGCAGATACGCAGTATTTT.

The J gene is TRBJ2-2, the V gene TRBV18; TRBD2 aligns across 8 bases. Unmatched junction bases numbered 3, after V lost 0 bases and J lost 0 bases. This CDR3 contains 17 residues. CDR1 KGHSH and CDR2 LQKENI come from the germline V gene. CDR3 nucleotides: TGTGCCAGCTCACCACCACTAGCGGCTGCGAACACCGGGGAGCTGTTTTTT. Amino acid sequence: CASSPPLAAANTGELFF.

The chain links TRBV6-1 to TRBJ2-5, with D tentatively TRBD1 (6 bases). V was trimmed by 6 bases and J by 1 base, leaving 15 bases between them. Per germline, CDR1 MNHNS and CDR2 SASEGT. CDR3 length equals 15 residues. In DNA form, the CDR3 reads TGTGCCAGCAGAGAACCGGGACAAGGCCAAGAGACCCAGTACTTC. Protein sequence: CASREPGQGQETQYF.

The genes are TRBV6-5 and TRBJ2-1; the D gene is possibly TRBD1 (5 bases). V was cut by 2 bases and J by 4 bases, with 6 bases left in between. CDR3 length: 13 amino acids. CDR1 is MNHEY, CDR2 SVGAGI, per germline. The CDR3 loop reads CASSYRQYNEQFF. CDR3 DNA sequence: TGTGCCAGCAGTTACCGACAGTACAATGAGCAGTTCTTC.

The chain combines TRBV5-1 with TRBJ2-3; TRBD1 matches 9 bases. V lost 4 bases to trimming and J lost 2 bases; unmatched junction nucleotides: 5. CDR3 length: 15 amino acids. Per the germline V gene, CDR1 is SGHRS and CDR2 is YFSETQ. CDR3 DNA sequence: TGCGCCAGCAGCCGGGGACAGGGTGTCACAGATACGCAGTATTTT. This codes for CASSRGQGVTDTQYF. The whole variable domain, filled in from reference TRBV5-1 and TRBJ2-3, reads KAGVTQTPRYLIKTRGQQVTLSCSPISGHRSVSWYQQTPGQGLQFLFEYFSETQRNKGNFPGRFSGRQFSNSRSEMNVSTLELGDSALYLCASSRGQGVTDTQYFGPGTRLTVL.